The present T cell receptor (beta chain) was sequenced within a study of CD8+CD57+ T cells in acquired aplastic anemia. Study context: Sorted CD4+ and CD8+ cells yielded DNA averaging around 3.2 ug. Healthy donors yielded some 9.9 million CD4+ cell reads on average. Study findings and constraints: The study identified twenty-nine CD8+ CDR3 sequences shared by patients and controls.

The study profiled TCR beta VDJ and CDR3 using genomic DNA as template. In TCRdb, the reads were re-called with MiXCR into one record per CDR3 protein. The table has fewer than 250,000 distinct CDR3 sequences, less than 70% seen once. As regards this clonotype: Its antigen is unidentified. In this CDR3 the conserved last residue, phenylalanine or tryptophan, is missing, so a read error is likely.

The CDR3 is 13 amino acids. CDR1 and CDR2 from the germline V gene are WSHSY and SAAADI. V was pared by 6 bases and J by 6 bases, with 7 bases of the junction left unmatched. This clonotype originated in a human donor in good health, serving as a control. The sequenced sample consisted of sorted CD4+, CD8+, or CD8+CD57+ T cells (not recorded which) from PBMCs. The chain has TRBV10-2 and TRBJ2-7, with TRBD1 matching over 8 bases. Written as DNA, the CDR3 is TGCGCCAGCAGCTTGGACAGGGATCCCGAGCAGTACTCC. It is translated as CASSLDRDPEQYS.